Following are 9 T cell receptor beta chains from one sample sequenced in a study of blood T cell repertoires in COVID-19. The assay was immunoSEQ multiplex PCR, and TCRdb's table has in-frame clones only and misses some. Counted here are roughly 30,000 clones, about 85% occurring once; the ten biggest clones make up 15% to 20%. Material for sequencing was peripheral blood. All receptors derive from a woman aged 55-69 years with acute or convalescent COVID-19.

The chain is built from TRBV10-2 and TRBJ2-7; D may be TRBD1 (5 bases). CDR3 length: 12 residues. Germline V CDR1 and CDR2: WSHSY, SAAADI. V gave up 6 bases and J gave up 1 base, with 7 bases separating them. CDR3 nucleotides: TGCGCCAGCAGGCAGGGTTCCTACGAGCAGTACTTC. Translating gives CASRQGSYEQYF.

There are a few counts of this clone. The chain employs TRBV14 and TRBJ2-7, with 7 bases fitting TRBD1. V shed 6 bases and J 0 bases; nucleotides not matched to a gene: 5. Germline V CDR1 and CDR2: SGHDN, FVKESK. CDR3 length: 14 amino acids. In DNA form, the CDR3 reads TGTGCCAGCAGGGCCGGGACAGACTCCTACGAGCAGTACTTC. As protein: CASRAGTDSYEQYF.

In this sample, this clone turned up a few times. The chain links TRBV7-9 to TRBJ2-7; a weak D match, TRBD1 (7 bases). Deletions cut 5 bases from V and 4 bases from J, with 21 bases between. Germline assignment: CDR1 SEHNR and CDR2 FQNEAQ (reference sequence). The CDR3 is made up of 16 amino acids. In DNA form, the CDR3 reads TGTGCCAGCAGCCCCGGGGAGGTGACAGGGACTTACGAGCAGTACTTC. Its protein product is CASSPGEVTGTYEQYF.

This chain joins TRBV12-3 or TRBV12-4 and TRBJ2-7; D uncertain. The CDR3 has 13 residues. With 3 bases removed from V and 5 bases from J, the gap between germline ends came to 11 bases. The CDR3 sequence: CASSFLEPNEQYF. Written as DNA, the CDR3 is TGTGCCAGCAGTTTTCTGGAGCCGAACGAGCAGTACTTC.

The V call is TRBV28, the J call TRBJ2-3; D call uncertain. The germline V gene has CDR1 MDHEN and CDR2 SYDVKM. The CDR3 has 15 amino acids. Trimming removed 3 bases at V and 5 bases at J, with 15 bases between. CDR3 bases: TGTGCCAGCAGTTTTGGGCAGCCGCCCCGAGATACGCAGTATTTT. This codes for CASSFGQPPRDTQYF.

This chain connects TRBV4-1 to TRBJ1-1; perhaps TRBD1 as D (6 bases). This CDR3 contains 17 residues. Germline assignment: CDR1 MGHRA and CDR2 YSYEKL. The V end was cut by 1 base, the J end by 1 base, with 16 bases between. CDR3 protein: CASSQVVAGDKNTEAFF. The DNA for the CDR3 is TGCGCCAGCAGCCAAGTGGTTGCTGGGGACAAGAACACTGAAGCTTTCTTT.

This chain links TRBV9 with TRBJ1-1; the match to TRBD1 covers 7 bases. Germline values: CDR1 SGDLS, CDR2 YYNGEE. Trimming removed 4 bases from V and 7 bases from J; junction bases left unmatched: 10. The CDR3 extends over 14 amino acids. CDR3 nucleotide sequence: TGTGCCAGCAGCACAGGGGTTAGGGGTGTTGAAGCTTTCTTT. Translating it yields CASSTGVRGVEAFF.

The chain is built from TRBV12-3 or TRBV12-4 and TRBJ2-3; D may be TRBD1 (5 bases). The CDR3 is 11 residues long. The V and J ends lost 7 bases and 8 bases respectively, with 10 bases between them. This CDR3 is CASNSGFTQYF. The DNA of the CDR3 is TGTGCCAGCAACTCAGGGTTTACGCAGTATTTT.

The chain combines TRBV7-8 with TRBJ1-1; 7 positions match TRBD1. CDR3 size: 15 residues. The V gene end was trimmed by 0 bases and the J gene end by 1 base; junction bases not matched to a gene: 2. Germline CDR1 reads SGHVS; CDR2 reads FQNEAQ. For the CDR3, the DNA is TGTGCCAGCAGCTTAGCGGGGACAGCGAACACTGAAGCTTTCTTT. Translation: CASSLAGTANTEAFF.